The entry that follows covers one T cell receptor (beta chain) sequence. This clonotype was picked up many times. Its target antigen remains unknown. Per-base quality was not reported, and no clone a single base away is much larger than it. These data originate in a study of T cells in Graves' hyperthyroidism and ophthalmopathy (dated by TCRdb to between 2018 and 2021). For the study in its entirety: Peripheral blood samples were taken at initial diagnosis, before any treatment was given. For training and testing, the 100 or so patients in the discovery cohort were randomly divided in a 7:3 ratio. Following sampling, methimazole starting at 30 mg daily was given to hyperthyroidism patients, and high-dose intravenous methylprednisolone was given to ophthalmopathy patients. To identify distinguishing TCR V-J signatures, a discovery cohort of some 99 patients was used, comprising approximately 40 with Graves' ophthalmopathy and 57 with stable Graves' hyperthyroidism. Thyroid tissue and blood T-cell repertoires from six Graves' hyperthyroidism patients were also compared in the study. TCR Vbeta CDR3 sequencing of some 140 peripheral blood samples (around 45 ophthalmopathy, 75 or so hyperthyroidism and some 17 progressor patients) is reported in the paper. Whether ophthalmopathy could be predicted prospectively was tested in an independent validation cohort made up of 18 to 20 hyperthyroidism patients plus 17 patients who later progressed to ophthalmopathy. The investigation overall reported the following: In validation, the model predicted progression to ophthalmopathy a median of about 6.8 months before onset, with roughly 68% sensitivity and 72.22% specificity. Sample size was not statistically predetermined, and blinding of investigators to group allocation was not performed. In cross-validation, a model built on a 13 V-J signature told ophthalmopathy apart from stable hyperthyroidism with just under 90% sensitivity and about 81% specificity, and in testing the same model reached 80%/75%. Most expanded thyroid clonotypes (frequency above 0.001) were also found in blood, which suggests that blood repertoires may mirror thyroid immune responses.

Stable Graves' hyperthyroidism was defined as no progression to ophthalmopathy during 18 months of follow-up. Hyperthyroidism patients were newly diagnosed, with disease duration under 2 months, and aged 18 to 65 years. Patients with uncontrolled infections, other autoimmune diseases, pregnancy or lactation were excluded. Diagnoses were established on the basis of clinical symptoms, serum thyroxine and TRAb, thyroid ultrasound, and orbital computed tomography. PBMCs were separated from over 9 ml of fresh peripheral blood using Ficoll-Paque density gradient centrifugation. Trizol reagent was used to extract total RNA, and RNA quality was then checked on an Agilent 2100 Bioanalyzer. V was cut back by 0 bases and J by 2 bases, leaving a gap of 23 bases between them. Including cysteine and phenylalanine, the CDR3 has 20 amino acids. The read is trimmed to its CDR3 DNA, 60 bases read in frame from base 1. CDR1 and CDR2 were assigned from the germline V gene (reference sequence) as LGHDT and YNNKEL.

The TCR beta CDR3 regions were amplified from the RNA transcripts. A first-round RT-PCR of the TCR CDR3 used the HTBI primer set with the Qiagen OneStep RT-PCR kit. The libraries were constructed in a second round of multiplex PCR and then size-selected and purified. Sequencing of the libraries was done on an Illumina HiSeq2000 using paired-end 100 bp reads. On the study's bioinformatics: SOAPnuke was used to process the raw data, with reads discarded if the reads contained adapters or uncalled bases, had a mean Phred below 15, or lacked an exact constant-primer or identifier match. COPE v1.2.5 was used to merge the high-quality paired reads, and each unique nucleotide sequence was defined as a clonotype. MiTCR v1.1 was used to align clonotypes to the IMGT TRBV, TRBD and TRBJ reference segments. Only V-J combinations with frequency above 0.0001, covering 99% to 99.2% of repertoires, were analysed. The TCS score was defined as the ratio of F50 (clonal expansion) to E x V (chaos), calculated using BLOSUM62-based TCRdist between CDR3 peptides within each V-J. Welch's t-statistics and random forest reduced fewer than 550 V-J features to under 15, which were used in a naive Bayes classifier (R e1071). TCRdb reanalyzed the raw reads on its own, using fastp at Q25 for trimming and MiXCR for clone calling, and kept in-frame beta chains. Identical CDR3 protein sequences are pooled into one entry, listed with their most common genes and DNA. TCRdb's processing, not the study's, gives the V and J calls here. The sample records about 510,000 distinct CDR3 sequences, roughly 15% of which are singletons. Of the sample, more than 11% is held by the ten largest clones.

This TCR was recovered from a woman in her thirties or forties with Graves' hyperthyroidism. The source material was blood. The V gene is TRBV3-1 and the J gene is TRBJ2-1; TRBD2 is a weak D gene call, 5 bases matching. In nucleotide form, the sequence is TGTGCCAGCAGCCAAGAAAAGAGGGCAAGAGTTCAGCGAGCCTACAATGAGCAGTTCTTC. The encoded protein is CASSQEKRARVQRAYNEQFF.